Listed here are 5 T cell receptor beta chains from one sample, sequenced in a study of human T cells and chemical hapten exposure. Stated time point: patch test 3, about 24 weeks after DPC sensitization. Specified treatment: therapeutic diphenylcyclopropenone sensitization with weekly scalp DPC. One entry per CDR3 protein, called by TCRdb with MiXCR from the RACE reads. The profile covers approximately 97,000 distinct CDR3 sequences, with 25% to 35% appearing a single time and 9% to 12% taken by the ten largest. The specimen was whole blood, collected in connection with sensitization to the hapten diphenylcyclopropenone (DPC). The receptors here all came from a middle-aged man with alopecia areata. Some clones in this sample may be carry-over from other donors' samples.

The gene calls are TRBV27 and TRBJ2-7; 9 bases match TRBD2. Trimming took 5 bases from V and 5 from J; bases not matched to a gene: 10. The germline gives CDR1 MNHEY, CDR2 SMNVEV (reference sequence). The CDR3 consists of 15 residues. The CDR3 DNA is TGTGCCAGCAGTATGAGTAGCGGGAGAGGTCACGAGCAGTACTTC. It translates to CASSMSSGRGHEQYF.

V and J are TRBV6-2 or TRBV6-3 and TRBJ2-7; the match to TRBD1 covers 9 bases. CDR1 and CDR2 from the germline V gene are MNHEY and SVGEGT. Trimming removed 2 bases from V and 5 bases from J; junction bases left unmatched: 10. This CDR3 spans 16 amino acids. The CDR3 sequence is CASSYLTGGQGNEQYF. The CDR3 DNA reads as TGTGCCAGCAGTTACCTGACAGGGGGTCAAGGGAACGAGCAGTACTTC.

This clonotype was seen more than once but under ten times. The rearrangement joins TRBV10-2 to TRBJ1-4; D might be TRBD1 (5 bases). The length of the CDR3 is 15 residues. CDR1 is WSHSY, CDR2 SAAADI, per germline. The ends were cut back, 2 bases at V and 6 bases at J, with 13 bases in the middle. The CDR3 bases are TGCGCCAGCAGTGAGAGGGCAGGGAAAGATGAAAAACTGTTTTTT. This translates into CASSERAGKDEKLFF.

The chain employs TRBV20-1 and TRBJ2-3, with D possibly TRBD2 on 6 matching bases. V was pared by 3 bases and J by 7 bases, with 14 bases between. The CDR3 consists of 13 residues. Germline V gene data show CDR1 as DFQATT and CDR2 as SNEGSKA (reference sequence). The DNA of the CDR3 is TGCAGTGCTAGTCAACCGGGACTGAATACGCAGTATTTT. As protein: CSASQPGLNTQYF.

This chain joins TRBV10-3 and TRBJ2-5; possible D gene TRBD2, 6 bases. Trimming stripped 2 bases from V and 2 bases from J, with 9 bases between. Germline assignment: CDR1 ENHRY and CDR2 SYGVKD. The CDR3 has 14 residues. The CDR3 nucleotides are TGTGCCATCAGTGAGGGGGGGAGGCAAGAGACCCAGTACTTC. It encodes CAISEGGRQETQYF.